This T cell receptor (beta chain) was profiled in a study of cytomegalovirus exposure and HLA in healthy donors. As for this clone: Antigen specificity is unknown.

Study-level results: The study put 150 to 200 TCR beta chains on its list as cytomegalovirus-associated. When analyzed later, a missense DCLRE1C variant was found to be linked to TCR beta V- and J-gene trimming.

PCR involved 60 Vbeta and 13 Jbeta primers. The method was immunoSEQ multiplex PCR; TCRdb's version includes in-frame clones alone and lacks a portion of them. The sample holds over 80,000 clones, 60% to 80% seen once. This receptor was taken from a female donor in good health and CMV-seronegative. The specimen was PBMCs.

The CDR3 DNA sequence: TGTGCCAGCTCACCTGGGACAGGGGAAGAGACCCAGTACTTC. Protein sequence: CASSPGTGEETQYF. The chain couples TRBV18 to TRBJ2-5; 10 positions agree with TRBD1. There are 14 residues in the CDR3. V dropped 3 bases and J dropped 3; count of bases not matched to a gene: 1. In germline, CDR1 is KGHSH, CDR2 LQKENI.